The present T cell receptor (beta chain) was sequenced within a study of OX40 agonist ivuxolimab in advanced cancers. V dropped 0 bases and J dropped 1; count of bases not matched to a gene: 3. CDR3 length equals 19 residues. The germline gives CDR1 KGHSH, CDR2 LQKENI. This table comes from immunoSEQ multiplex PCR, and its TCRdb copy is limited to in-frame clones, with some not included. The data contain about 48,000 clones, roughly 86% of them singletons. The receptor was isolated from an adult with an advanced solid tumor such as melanoma, head and neck, liver or kidney cancer. V usage is TRBV18 and J usage is TRBJ2-1; 16 nucleotides match TRBD2. The sample consisted of CD4+ or CD8+ T cells sorted from blood, taken in a trial of the OX40 agonist ivuxolimab. The CDR3 loop is CASSPPGLAGGLSYNEQFF. As DNA, the CDR3 is TGTGCCAGCTCACCACCGGGACTAGCGGGGGGGTTATCCTACAATGAGCAGTTCTTC.